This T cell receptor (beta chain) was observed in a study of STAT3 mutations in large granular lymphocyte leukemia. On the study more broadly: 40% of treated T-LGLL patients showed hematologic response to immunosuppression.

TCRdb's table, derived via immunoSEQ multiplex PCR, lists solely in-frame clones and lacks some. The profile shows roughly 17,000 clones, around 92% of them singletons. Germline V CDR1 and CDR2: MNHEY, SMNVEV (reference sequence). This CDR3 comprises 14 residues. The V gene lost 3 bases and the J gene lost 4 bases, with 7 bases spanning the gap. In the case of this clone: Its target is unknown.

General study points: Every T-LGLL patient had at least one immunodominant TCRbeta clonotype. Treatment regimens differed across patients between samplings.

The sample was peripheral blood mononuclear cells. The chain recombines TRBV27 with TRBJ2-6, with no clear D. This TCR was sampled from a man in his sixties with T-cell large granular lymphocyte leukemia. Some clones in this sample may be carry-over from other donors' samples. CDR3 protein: CASSFNPGANVLTF. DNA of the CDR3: TGTGCCAGCAGTTTTAATCCCGGGGCCAACGTCCTGACTTTC.